A single sample gave rise to the 28 T cell receptor beta chains below, sequenced in a study of blood T cell repertoires in COVID-19. Some clones are missing from TCRdb's copy, which holds only in-frame ones; the method was immunoSEQ multiplex PCR. The data contain a few hundred thousand clones, around 90% of them singletons. Sequencing used peripheral blood. The receptors here all came from a human donor in a cohort sampled during active COVID-19.

The chain combines TRBV4-3 with TRBJ1-1; the D is unclear. Germline values: CDR1 LGHNA, CDR2 YSLEER. This CDR3 spans 13 amino acids. With 4 bases removed from V and 5 bases from J, the gap between germline ends came to 11 bases. The CDR3 sequence is CASSRLGRTEAFF. CDR3 nucleotide sequence: TGCGCCAGCAGCCGATTAGGGAGAACTGAAGCTTTCTTT.

This clone was detected a few times. The chain links TRBV30 to TRBJ1-3; 8 nucleotides line up with TRBD1. After removal of 8 bases from V and 0 bases from J, the junction contained 6 bases not matched to a gene. Germline V gene data show CDR1 as GTSNPN and CDR2 as SVGIG (reference sequence). The CDR3 has 14 residues. The CDR3 loop is CALDRAGSGNTIYF. The CDR3 DNA reads TGTGCCCTGGACAGGGCAGGCTCTGGAAACACCATATATTTT.

This clone came up a few times. The chain has TRBV14 and TRBJ2-7; tentatively, D is TRBD2 (6 bases). The CDR3 is made up of 18 amino acids. The germline CDR1 and CDR2 sequences are SGHDN and FVKESK. The V end lost 1 base, the J end lost 4 bases, and 23 bases lay between the germline ends. CDR3 DNA sequence: TGTGCCAGCAGCCAAGTTGATTGGCGGGGCACAGGACTATACGAGCAGTACTTC. This codes for CASSQVDWRGTGLYEQYF.

The chain carries TRBV24-1 and TRBJ2-7; D uncertain. V lost 1 base, J lost 0 bases, and 6 bases lay in between. CDR1 is KGHDR and CDR2 is SFDVKD in the germline V gene. This CDR3 contains 14 residues. CDR3 sequence (DNA): TGTGCCACCAGTGATTTTAGCAGCTCCTACGAGCAGTACTTC. Residues: CATSDFSSSYEQYF.

The V and J genes are TRBV28 and TRBJ2-7; possibly TRBD2 for D (5 bases). Germline V CDR1 and CDR2: MDHEN, SYDVKM. CDR3 length: 12 residues. Trimming cost V 1 base and J 11 bases, with 12 bases left between them. CDR3 protein: CASSLSGTGEYF. The CDR3 nucleotides are TGTGCCAGCAGTTTATCGGGAACTGGGGAGTACTTC.

The J gene is TRBJ1-1, the V gene TRBV7-9; D possibly corresponds to TRBD1 (5 bases). The CDR3 loop spans 12 amino acids. Germline CDR1 and CDR2: SEHNR and FQNEAQ (reference sequence). V shed 7 bases and J shed 7 bases, with 13 bases lying between them. This CDR3 is CASNLGGSEAFF. As DNA, the CDR3 is TGTGCCAGCAACTTGGGGGGGAGTGAAGCTTTCTTT.

The V gene is TRBV30, the J gene TRBJ1-3; the match to TRBD1 covers 7 bases. CDR1 GTSNPN and CDR2 SVGIG come from the germline V gene (reference sequence). This CDR3 region has 12 residues. With V trimmed by 7 bases and J by 4 bases, 4 bases remained unmatched. DNA for the CDR3: TGTGCCTTAGGGGGCGCCGGAAACACCATATATTTT. Translated, it gives CALGGAGNTIYF.

The chain links TRBV10-3 to TRBJ2-5; 7 bases match TRBD2. Germline V CDR1 and CDR2: ENHRY, SYGVKD. The CDR3 consists of 13 residues. V shed 10 bases and J 3 bases; nucleotides not matched to a gene: 8. CDR3 sequence reads: CATYPGGKETQYF. The DNA of the CDR3 is TGTGCCACCTATCCGGGAGGAAAAGAGACCCAGTACTTC.

The chain employs TRBV28 and TRBJ1-2, with 7 bases matching TRBD1. The CDR3 runs 14 residues. V lost 5 bases, J lost 5 bases, and 8 bases stayed unmatched. CDR1 is MDHEN and CDR2 is SYDVKM in the germline V gene. The CDR3 sequence is CASSQRGQDYGYTF. CDR3 bases: TGTGCCAGCAGTCAAAGAGGACAGGATTATGGCTACACCTTC.

The chain recombines TRBV20-1 with TRBJ1-1; possibly TRBD1 for D (5 bases). Germline V gene sequence: CDR1 DFQATT, CDR2 SNEGSKA (reference sequence). The CDR3 contains 11 residues. CDR3 in amino acids: CATTGDSEAFF. In DNA, the CDR3 is TGCGCCACCACAGGAGACAGTGAAGCTTTCTTT.

This chain uses TRBV7-2 with TRBJ2-7; 7 nucleotides agree with TRBD2. Germline-derived CDR1 and CDR2 are SGHTA and FQGNSA. The CDR3 is 12 amino acids. The junction had 10 bases not matched to a gene; V was cut back by 7 bases and J by 10 bases. The CDR3 nucleotides read TGTGCCAGCACCCTGGAAGCGGGGACTCAGTACTTC. It codes for CASTLEAGTQYF.

This clone was found once. This rearrangement joins TRBV23-1 to TRBJ2-1, with 8 bases that match TRBD2. TRBV23-1 is given ORF status, its function remaining uncertain. CDR3 length: 17 residues. Losses at the gene ends were 6 bases for V and 1 base for J; bases not matched to a gene: 11. CDR3 DNA sequence: TGCGCCAGCAGCCCCCGCAACGGACTAGCATCCTACAATGAGCAGTTCTTC. Its protein product is CASSPRNGLASYNEQFF.

This clone was counted between two and nine times. The rearrangement links TRBV3-1 (or the pseudogene TRBV3-2) to TRBJ1-6; 7 nucleotides agree with TRBD1. In germline, CDR1 is LGHDT, CDR2 YNNKEL (reference sequence). J lost 6 bases, V lost 2 bases, and 4 bases had no gene match. CDR3 length equals 15 residues. The CDR3 region is CASSQYRGSNSPLHF. For the CDR3, the DNA is TGTGCCAGCAGCCAATACAGGGGCAGTAATTCACCCCTCCACTTT.

A note on this clone: At one end, the junction sequence differs from germline, possibly due to a read error. V is TRBV4-3 and J is TRBJ1-4; the D gene is possibly TRBD1 (5 bases). This CDR3 comprises 14 residues. Germline CDR1 and CDR2: LGHNA and YSLEER. The CDR3 is CPSSPGGGNEKLFF. For the CDR3, the DNA is TGCCCCAGCAGTCCGGGGGGGGGTAATGAAAAACTGTTTTTT.

The genes are TRBV7-2 and TRBJ2-3; 11 bases are a match to TRBD2. The germline V gene has CDR1 SGHTA and CDR2 FQGNSA. J lost 3 bases, V lost 3 bases, and 5 bases had no gene match. This CDR3 region has 16 residues. For the CDR3, the DNA is TGTGCCAGCAGCTTCGCCGGGACTAGCGGTACAGATACGCAGTATTTT. Its translation: CASSFAGTSGTDTQYF.

The CDR3 loop reads CAWSTGFASSGNTIYF. CDR3 nucleotide sequence: TGTGCCTGGAGCACAGGGTTTGCGAGCTCTGGAAACACCATATATTTT. The chain is built from TRBV30 and TRBJ1-3; D might be TRBD1 (6 bases). CDR3 length: 16 amino acids. V dropped 3 bases and J dropped 0 bases, with 15 bases sitting between them. Germline V gene sequence: CDR1 GTSNPN, CDR2 SVGIG (reference sequence).

This chain connects TRBV6-5 to TRBJ2-7, with D perhaps matching TRBD1 (6 bases). This CDR3 spans 14 amino acids. Germline CDR1 MNHEY, CDR2 SVGAGI. Deletions cut 6 bases from V and 0 bases from J, with 12 bases between. CDR3 in DNA: TGTGCCAGCAGAAAACAGGGACACTCCTACGAGCAGTACTTC. It encodes CASRKQGHSYEQYF.

The chain uses TRBV4-1 and TRBJ1-4; 8 bases align to TRBD1. CDR1 and CDR2 from the germline V gene are MGHRA and YSYEKL. V lost 3 bases to trimming and J lost 7 bases; unmatched junction nucleotides: 7. The CDR3 contains 15 residues. The CDR3 is CASSQDRVVSEKLFF. DNA of the CDR3: TGCGCCAGCAGCCAGGACAGGGTCGTTAGTGAAAAACTGTTTTTT.

V is TRBV27 and J is TRBJ1-1; D gene uncertain. This CDR3 region has 14 residues. V was pared by 0 bases and J by 3 bases, with 8 bases between. Germline assignment: CDR1 MNHEY and CDR2 SMNVEV (reference sequence). The CDR3: CASSLSPDYTEAFF. The CDR3 DNA reads TGTGCCAGCAGTTTATCTCCGGACTACACTGAAGCTTTCTTT.

This clone appeared a few times. The gene calls are TRBV10-3 and TRBJ1-4; 8 bases fit TRBD1. The V gene's germline CDR1 is ENHRY and CDR2 SYGVKD. Losses at the gene ends were 10 bases for V and 7 bases for J; bases not matched to a gene: 11. CDR3 length: 14 amino acids. As DNA, the CDR3 is TGTGCCACCCGGGGGACAGGCCGGAGTGAAAAACTGTTTTTT. Its translation: CATRGTGRSEKLFF.

The chain links TRBV14 to TRBJ2-5; D ambiguous. The DNA end favors TRBJ2-7, so the J call may be wrong. The CDR3 runs to 19 residues. The germline gives CDR1 SGHDN, CDR2 FVKESK. The CDR3 DNA is TGTGCCAGCAGCCAAGAAGAGACACGAACCGGTCTGAGCTCCTACGAGCAGTACTTC. Protein sequence: CASSQEETRTGLSSYEQYF.

The chain uses TRBV7-9 and TRBJ2-7; 11 bases match TRBD2. CDR1 is SEHNR and CDR2 is FQNEAQ in the germline V gene (reference sequence). The CDR3 is made up of 16 amino acids. Trimming took 4 bases from V and 6 from J; bases not matched to a gene: 11. The CDR3 nucleotides are TGTGCCAGCAGCTCCCTAGCGGGGGGCCGATTGAGCGAGCAGTACTTC. It encodes CASSSLAGGRLSEQYF.

DNA for the CDR3: TGTGCCAGCAGCTGGAGGCAGGATTCACCCCTCCACTTT. Translating it yields CASSWRQDSPLHF. The chain employs TRBV7-8 and TRBJ1-6; no definite D call. Per germline, CDR1 SGHVS and CDR2 FQNEAQ. The CDR3 contains 13 residues. Trimming shortened V by 4 bases and J by 8 bases, and 9 bases separated the two germline ends.

This chain uses TRBV9 with TRBJ2-1; no definite D call. The CDR3 has 17 residues. The V gene's germline CDR1 is SGDLS and CDR2 YYNGEE. V was trimmed by 4 bases and J by 2 bases, leaving 19 bases between them. In nucleotides, the CDR3 is TGTGCCAGCAGCCCCCGTTCTGCGATCCCAACCTACAATGAGCAGTTCTTC. Residues: CASSPRSAIPTYNEQFF.

The CDR3, as DNA: TGTGCCAGCAGCCTGAGTGACCGCGGGGGGCAGGAGACCCAGTACTTC. Translation: CASSLSDRGGQETQYF. The chain joins TRBV7-2 to TRBJ2-5, with 8 bases that match TRBD2. The CDR3 sequence is 16 residues long. CDR1 is SGHTA and CDR2 is FQGNSA in the germline V gene. V shed 5 bases, J shed 5 bases, and the junction held 13 bases outside the gene matches. The full variable domain, with the rest looked up from reference TRBV7-2 and TRBJ2-5, is GAGVSQSPSNKVTEKGKDVELRCDPISGHTALYWYRQSLGQGLEFLIYFQGNSAPDKSGLPSDRFSAERTGGSVSTLTIQRTQQEDSAVYLCASSLSDRGGQETQYFGPGTRLLVL.

V and J are TRBV4-2 and TRBJ2-7, with D unclear. Germline CDR1 and CDR2: LGHNA and YNFKEQ. V lost 2 bases, J lost 2 bases, and 7 bases lay in between. The CDR3 sequence is 13 residues long. CDR3 nucleotides: TGTGCCAGCAGCCAACGTCTAACCTACGAGCAGTACTTC. Encoded protein: CASSQRLTYEQYF.

V and J are TRBV20-1 and TRBJ2-7; tentative D call: TRBD2 (5 bases). V lost 4 bases and J 7 bases, leaving 11 bases between the germline ends. Germline V gene sequence: CDR1 DFQATT, CDR2 SNEGSKA (reference sequence). The CDR3 is 11 amino acids. The CDR3 nucleotides are TGCAGTGCTAAACTAGTCTGGGAGCAGTACTTC. It specifies CSAKLVWEQYF.

This chain links TRBV6-5 with TRBJ2-6, with unresolved D. The CDR3 has 16 residues. The V gene lost 4 bases and the J gene lost 0 bases, with 10 bases spanning the gap. Germline loops: CDR1 MNHEY, CDR2 SVGAGI. As DNA, the CDR3 is TGTGCCAGCAGTTTGCACAAGTACTCTGGGGCCAACGTCCTGACTTTC. The encoded protein is CASSLHKYSGANVLTF.